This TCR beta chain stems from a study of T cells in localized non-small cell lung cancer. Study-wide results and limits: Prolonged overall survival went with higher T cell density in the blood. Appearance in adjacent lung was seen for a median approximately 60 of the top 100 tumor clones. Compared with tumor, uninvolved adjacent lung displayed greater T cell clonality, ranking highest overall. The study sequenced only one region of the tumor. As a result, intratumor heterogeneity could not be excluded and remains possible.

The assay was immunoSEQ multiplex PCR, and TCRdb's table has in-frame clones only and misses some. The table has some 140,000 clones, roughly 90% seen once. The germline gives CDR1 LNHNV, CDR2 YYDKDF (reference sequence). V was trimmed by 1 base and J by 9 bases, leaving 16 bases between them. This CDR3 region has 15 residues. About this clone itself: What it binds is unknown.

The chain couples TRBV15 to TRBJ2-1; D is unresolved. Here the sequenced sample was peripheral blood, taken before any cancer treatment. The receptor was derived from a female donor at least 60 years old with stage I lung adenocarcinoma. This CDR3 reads CATSRGKAMQVEQFF. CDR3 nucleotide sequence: TGTGCCACCAGCAGAGGTAAAGCGATGCAGGTTGAGCAGTTCTTC.